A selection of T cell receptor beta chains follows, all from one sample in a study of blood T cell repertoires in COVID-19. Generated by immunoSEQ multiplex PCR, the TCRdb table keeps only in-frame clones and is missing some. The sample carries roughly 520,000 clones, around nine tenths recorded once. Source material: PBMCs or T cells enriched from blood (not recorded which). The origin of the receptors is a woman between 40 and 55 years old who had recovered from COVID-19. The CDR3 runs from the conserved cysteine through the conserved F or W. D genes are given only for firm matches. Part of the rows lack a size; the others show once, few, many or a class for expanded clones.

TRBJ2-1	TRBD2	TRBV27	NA	CASSRTSTLRNNEQFF	TGTGCCAGCAGTCGGACTAGCACCCTGAGAAACAATGAGCAGTTCTTC
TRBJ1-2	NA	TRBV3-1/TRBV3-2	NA	CASSQTGGYTF	TGTGCCAGCAGCCAAACGGGAGGCTACACCTTC
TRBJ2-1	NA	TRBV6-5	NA	CASSYYGNNEQFF	TGTGCCAGCAGTTATTACGGGAATAATGAGCAGTTCTTC
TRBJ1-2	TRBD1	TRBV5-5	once	CASSYPLTGDYGYTF	TGTGCCAGCAGTTATCCATTGACAGGGGACTATGGCTACACCTTC
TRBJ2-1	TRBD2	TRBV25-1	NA	CASSLAGDSYNEQFF	TGTGCCAGCAGTCTAGCGGGAGACTCCTACAATGAGCAGTTCTTC
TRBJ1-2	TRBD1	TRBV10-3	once	CAISPAAGGYGYTF	TGTGCCATCAGCCCTGCGGCAGGGGGATATGGCTACACCTTC
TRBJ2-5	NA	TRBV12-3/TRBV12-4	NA	CASSFEAQETQYF	TGTGCCAGCAGTTTCGAAGCCCAAGAGACCCAGTACTTC
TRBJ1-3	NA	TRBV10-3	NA	CAISESRFGRGDSGNTIYF	TGTGCCATCAGTGAGTCGCGCTTTGGCAGGGGAGACTCTGGAAACACCATATATTTT
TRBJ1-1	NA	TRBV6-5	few	CASSYSGDSQNTEAFF	TGTGCCAGCAGTTACTCTGGTGACAGCCAGAACACTGAAGCTTTCTTT
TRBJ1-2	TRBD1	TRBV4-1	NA	CASSQDRDRDYTF	TGCGCCAGCAGCCAAGATCGGGACAGGGACTACACCTTC
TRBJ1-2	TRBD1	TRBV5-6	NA	CASSVDRGPGYTF	TGTGCCAGCAGCGTTGACAGGGGTCCTGGCTACACCTTC
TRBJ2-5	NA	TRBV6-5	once	CASSYGGGRETQYF	TGTGCCAGCAGTTACGGAGGGGGCCGGGAGACCCAGTACTTC
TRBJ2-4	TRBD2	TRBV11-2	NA	CASSSPWGGKNIQYF	TGTGCCAGCAGCTCCCCTTGGGGGGGCAAAAACATTCAGTACTTC
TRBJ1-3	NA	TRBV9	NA	CASRETESSGNTIYF	TGTGCCAGCAGGGAAACAGAGAGCTCTGGAAACACCATATATTTT
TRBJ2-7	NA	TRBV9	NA	CASSVYNSPEYEQYF	TGTGCCAGCAGCGTATATAACTCCCCGGAGTACGAGCAGTACTTC
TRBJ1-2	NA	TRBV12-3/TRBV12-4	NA	CASSAGGYGYTF	TGTGCCAGCAGTGCCGGGGGCTATGGCTACACCTTC
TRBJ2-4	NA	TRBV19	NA	CASRPDTIKNIQYF	TGTGCCAGTAGACCGGACACGATCAAAAACATTCAGTACTTC
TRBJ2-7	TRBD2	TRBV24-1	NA	CATSDAGEKSYEQYF	TGTGCCACCAGTGATGCGGGGGAGAAATCCTACGAGCAGTACTTC
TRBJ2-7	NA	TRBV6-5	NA	CASSRRQSLYEQYF	TGTGCCAGCAGTCGGAGGCAAAGTTTGTACGAGCAGTACTTC
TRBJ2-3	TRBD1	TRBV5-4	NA	CASSGRTGGAGDTQYF	TGTGCCAGCAGCGGCAGGACAGGGGGCGCGGGAGATACGCAGTATTTT
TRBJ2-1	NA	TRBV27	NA	CASSLRWGRDNEQFF	TGTGCCAGCAGTTTACGGTGGGGCAGGGATAATGAGCAGTTCTTC
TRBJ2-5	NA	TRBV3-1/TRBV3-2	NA	CASSRGTVQETQYF	TGTGCCAGCAGCCGCGGGACAGTGCAAGAGACCCAGTACTTC
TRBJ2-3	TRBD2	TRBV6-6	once	CASRGEATDTQYF	TGTGCCTCTCGGGGGGAGGCCACAGATACGCAGTATTTT
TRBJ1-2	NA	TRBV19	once	CASVDSYYGYTF	TGTGCCAGTGTGGACTCCTACTATGGCTACACCTTC
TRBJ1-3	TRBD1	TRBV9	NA	CASSVAPGGTGNTIYF	TGTGCCAGCAGCGTAGCCCCAGGGGGCACTGGAAACACCATATATTTT
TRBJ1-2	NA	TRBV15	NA	CATSRDNARSYGYTF	TGTGCCACCAGCAGAGATAACGCAAGGAGCTATGGCTACACCTTC
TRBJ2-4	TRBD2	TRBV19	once	CASSFLGGVGKNIQYF	TGTGCCAGTAGTTTTCTTGGGGGGGTCGGCAAAAACATTCAGTACTTC
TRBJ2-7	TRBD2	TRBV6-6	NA	CASSYSSGRTTYEQYF	TGTGCCAGCAGTTACTCTAGCGGGAGGACCACCTACGAGCAGTACTTC
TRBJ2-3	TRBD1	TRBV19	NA	CASSNLGQGADTQYF	TGTGCCAGTAGTAACCTAGGACAGGGAGCGGATACGCAGTATTTT
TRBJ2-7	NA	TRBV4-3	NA	CASSQDGRGMAYEQYF	TGCGCCAGCAGCCAAGATGGGAGAGGTATGGCCTACGAGCAGTACTTC
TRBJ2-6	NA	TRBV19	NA	CASSPFSGANVLTF	TGTGCCAGTAGCCCCTTTTCGGGGGCCAACGTCCTGACTTTC
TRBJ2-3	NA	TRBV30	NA	CAWSHCTDTQYF	TGTGCCTGGAGTCACTGCACAGATACGCAGTATTTT
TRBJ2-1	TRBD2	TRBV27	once	CASSDLLELAGVNEQFF	TGTGCCAGCAGCGACCTCCTTGAACTAGCGGGAGTTAATGAGCAGTTCTTC
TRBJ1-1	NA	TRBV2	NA	CASSEEAGNTEAFF	TGTGCCAGCAGTGAAGAGGCAGGGAACACTGAAGCTTTCTTT
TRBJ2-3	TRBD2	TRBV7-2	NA	CASRSSLAGLSTDTQYF	TGTGCCAGCAGATCGTCACTAGCGGGACTTAGCACAGATACGCAGTATTTT
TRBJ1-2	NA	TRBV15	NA	CATSRGAETYGYTF	TGTGCCACCAGCAGAGGGGCCGAGACATATGGCTACACCTTC
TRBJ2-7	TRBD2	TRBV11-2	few	CASSLLAEARAYEQYF	TGTGCCAGCAGCCTCCTAGCGGAAGCGAGGGCATACGAGCAGTACTTC
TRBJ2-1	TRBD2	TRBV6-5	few	CANIKTSGYNEQFF	TGTGCCAACATTAAGACTAGCGGTTACAATGAGCAGTTCTTC
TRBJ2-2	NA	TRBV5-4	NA	CASSLERAGELFF	TGTGCCAGCAGCTTGGAGAGAGCCGGGGAGCTGTTTTTT
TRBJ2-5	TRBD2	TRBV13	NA	CASSLRTSGTETQYF	TGTGCCAGCAGCCTAAGGACTAGCGGGACTGAGACCCAGTACTTC
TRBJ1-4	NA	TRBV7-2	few	CASSFYRSNEKLFF	TGTGCCAGCAGCTTCTACCGGTCTAATGAAAAACTGTTTTTT
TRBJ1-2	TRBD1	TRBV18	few	CASSLVSSRDRGMGYTF	TGTGCCAGCTCACTTGTTTCTTCCCGGGACAGGGGCATGGGCTACACCTTC
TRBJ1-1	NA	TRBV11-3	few	CASSLVWGAGAATEAFF	TGTGCCAGCAGCTTAGTTTGGGGCGCGGGGGCGGCCACTGAAGCTTTCTTT
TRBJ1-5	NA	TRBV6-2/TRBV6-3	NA	CASSYVSNQPQHF	TGTGCCAGCAGTTACGTATCCAATCAGCCCCAGCATTTT
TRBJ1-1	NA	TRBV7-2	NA	CASSLGVGEAFF	TGTGCCAGCAGCTTGGGAGTAGGCGAAGCTTTCTTT
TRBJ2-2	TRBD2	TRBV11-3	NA	CASSSRLTSGRTGELFF	TGTGCCAGCAGCTCCCGATTAACTAGCGGGAGAACCGGGGAGCTGTTTTTT
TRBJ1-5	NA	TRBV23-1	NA	CASTGTPGFGGTQHF	TGCGCCAGCACCGGGACACCGGGGTTCGGTGGGACCCAGCATTTT
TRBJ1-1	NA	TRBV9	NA	CASSVVPGLNTEAFF	TGTGCCAGCAGCGTAGTCCCAGGGTTGAACACTGAAGCTTTCTTT
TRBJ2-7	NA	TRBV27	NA	CASSLQGGPLEQYF	TGTGCCAGCAGTTTACAGGGCGGTCCTCTCGAGCAGTACTTC
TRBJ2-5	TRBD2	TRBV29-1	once	CSVDLVAGQETQYF	TGCAGCGTTGATCTGGTAGCGGGACAAGAGACCCAGTACTTC